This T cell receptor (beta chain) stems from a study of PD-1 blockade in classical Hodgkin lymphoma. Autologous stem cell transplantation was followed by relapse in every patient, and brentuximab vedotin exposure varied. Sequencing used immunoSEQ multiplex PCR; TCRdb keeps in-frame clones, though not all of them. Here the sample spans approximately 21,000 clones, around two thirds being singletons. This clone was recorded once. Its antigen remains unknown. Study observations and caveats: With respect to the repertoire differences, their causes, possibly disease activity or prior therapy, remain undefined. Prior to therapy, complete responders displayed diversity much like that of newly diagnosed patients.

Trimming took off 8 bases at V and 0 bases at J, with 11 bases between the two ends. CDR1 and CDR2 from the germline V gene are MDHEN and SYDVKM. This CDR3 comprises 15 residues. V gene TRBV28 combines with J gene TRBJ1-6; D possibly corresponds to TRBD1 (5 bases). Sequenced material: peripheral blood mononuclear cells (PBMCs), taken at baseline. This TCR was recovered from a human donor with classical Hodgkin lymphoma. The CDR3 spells CASLQDPSYNSPLHF. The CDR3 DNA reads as TGTGCCAGCCTACAGGACCCCTCCTATAATTCACCCCTCCACTTT.